The rows below give T cell receptor beta chains drawn from one sample of a study of blood T cells in healthy people across ages. TCRdb independently ran MiXCR on the 5' RACE reads; one entry per CDR3 protein. Among under 2 million distinct CDR3 sequences listed, 34% were seen once. Sequences were obtained from blood. The receptors originated from a woman in her twenties or thirties in good health. CDR3s include the opening cysteine and the closing phenylalanine or tryptophan. The D gene is left open where the match is weak.

j_call,d_call,v_call,cdr3_aa
TRBJ1-1,-,TRBV7-9,CASSAVGAYTEAFF
TRBJ2-7,TRBD1,TRBV7-2,CASSFDRGNYEQYF
TRBJ2-3,TRBD2,TRBV10-3,CATRTSGSTDTQYF
TRBJ2-1,TRBD2,TRBV20-1,CSASLAGGLGEQFF
TRBJ1-2,-,TRBV9,CASTLGQDYGYTF
TRBJ2-1,-,TRBV7-2,CASSLSGSSSRWFF
TRBJ2-5,-,TRBV29-1,CSVDPGTTQYF
TRBJ1-1,-,TRBV20-1,CSAQSGLGNTEAFF
TRBJ2-5,TRBD2,TRBV15,CATSRTSERETQYF
TRBJ1-2,-,TRBV6-5,CASSQLGQGLNYGYTF
TRBJ2-1,TRBD2,TRBV7-8,CASSLVGLAHNEQFF
TRBJ2-3,-,TRBV2,CASSPLGGSMTDTQYF
TRBJ2-7,-,TRBV7-2,CASSLARISDEQYF
TRBJ1-5,-,TRBV2,CASTQREYSNQPQHF
TRBJ2-1,TRBD2,TRBV7-2,CASSLEAGGSEQFF
TRBJ2-3,-,TRBV5-5,CASSQLDGRGTDTQYF
TRBJ2-7,TRBD2,TRBV30,CAWSSGGSYEQYF
TRBJ2-5,TRBD2,TRBV4-1,CASSQDASTSGRETQYF
TRBJ2-5,-,TRBV30,CALDSDQEAQYF
TRBJ1-4,TRBD1,TRBV5-1,CASGRQGEGEKLFF
TRBJ2-1,-,TRBV6-2/TRBV6-3,CASSVRSYEQFF
TRBJ2-6,-,TRBV20-1,CSARGGASGANVLTF
TRBJ1-2,TRBD1,TRBV5-1,CASSLAAGQGDYGYTF
TRBJ2-1,TRBD2,TRBV29-1,CSVVGHREAGRSYNEQFF